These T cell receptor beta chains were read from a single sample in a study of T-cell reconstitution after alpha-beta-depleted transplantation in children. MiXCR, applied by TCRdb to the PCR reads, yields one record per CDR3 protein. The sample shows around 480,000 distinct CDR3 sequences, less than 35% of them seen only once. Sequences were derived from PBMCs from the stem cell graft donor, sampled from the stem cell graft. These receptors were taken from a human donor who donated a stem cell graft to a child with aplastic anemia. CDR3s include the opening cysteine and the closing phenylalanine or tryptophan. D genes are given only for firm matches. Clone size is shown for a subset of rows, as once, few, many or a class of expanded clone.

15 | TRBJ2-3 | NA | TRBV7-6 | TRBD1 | CASSLGTGNTDTQYF | TGTGCCAGCAGCTTAGGGACAGGGAACACAGATACGCAGTATTTT
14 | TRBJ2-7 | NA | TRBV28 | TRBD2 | CASSQGTSRDEQYF | TGTGCCAGCAGTCAGGGGACTAGCCGAGACGAGCAGTACTTC
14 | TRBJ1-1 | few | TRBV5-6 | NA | CASSPPSMNTEAFF | TGTGCCAGCAGCCCACCTAGTATGAACACTGAAGCTTTCTTT
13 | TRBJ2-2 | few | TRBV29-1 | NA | CSVGLRGAGELFF | TGCAGCGTGGGGTTGAGGGGGGCCGGGGAGCTGTTTTTT
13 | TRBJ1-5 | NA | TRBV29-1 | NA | CSARIRVNQPQHF | TGCAGCGCCCGAATCAGGGTCAATCAGCCCCAGCATTTT
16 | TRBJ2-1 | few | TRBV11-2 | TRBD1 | CASSLGQDNSYNEQFF | TGTGCCAGCAGCTTGGGACAGGACAATTCCTACAATGAGCAGTTCTTC
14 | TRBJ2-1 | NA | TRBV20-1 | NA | CSARLSTTGAQSFF | TGCAGTGCTAGACTTTCCACAACCGGGGCCCAGTCCTTCTTC
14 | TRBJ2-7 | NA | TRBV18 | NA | CASSLGTEVYEQYF | TGTGCCAGCTCACTGGGCACGGAGGTCTACGAGCAGTACTTC
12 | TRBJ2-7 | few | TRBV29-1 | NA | CSVEQAGTEQYF | TGCAGCGTTGAACAGGCGGGGACCGAGCAGTACTTC
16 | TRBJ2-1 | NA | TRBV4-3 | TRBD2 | CASSQDRTSSYNEQFF | TGCGCCAGCAGCCAAGATCGGACTAGCTCCTACAATGAGCAGTTCTTC
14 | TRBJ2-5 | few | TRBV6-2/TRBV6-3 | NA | CASSYSIPQETQYF | TGTGCCAGCAGTTACTCGATTCCCCAAGAGACCCAGTACTTC
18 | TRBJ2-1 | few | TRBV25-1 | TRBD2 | CASSKLLAGGKPNNEQFF | TGTGCCAGCAGTAAGCTACTGGCGGGGGGGAAACCGAACAATGAGCAGTTCTTC
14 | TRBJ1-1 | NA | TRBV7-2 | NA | CASSAGTPNTEAFF | TGTGCCAGCAGCGCCGGGACACCGAACACTGAAGCTTTCTTT
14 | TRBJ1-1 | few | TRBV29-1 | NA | CSVASGTANTEAFF | TGCAGCGTTGCCTCCGGGACGGCGAACACTGAAGCTTTCTTT
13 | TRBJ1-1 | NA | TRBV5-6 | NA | CASSLIVGLEAFF | TGTGCCAGCAGCCTAATAGTGGGTCTTGAAGCTTTCTTT
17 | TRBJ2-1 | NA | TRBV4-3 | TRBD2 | CASSQDAGSGTYNEQFF | TGCGCCAGCAGCCAAGATGCCGGTAGCGGGACCTACAATGAGCAGTTCTTC
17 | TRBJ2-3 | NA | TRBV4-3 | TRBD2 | CASRRDASGRAADTQYF | TGCGCCAGCAGACGTGACGCTAGCGGGAGGGCGGCAGATACGCAGTATTTT
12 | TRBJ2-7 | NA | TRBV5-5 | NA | CASSLPGLEQYF | TGTGCCAGCAGCTTGCCGGGTCTCGAGCAGTACTTC
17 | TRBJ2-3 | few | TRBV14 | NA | CASSQEGPPRSTDTQYF | TGTGCCAGCAGCCAAGAGGGGCCCCCCCGGAGCACAGATACGCAGTATTTT
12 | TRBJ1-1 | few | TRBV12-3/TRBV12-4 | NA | CASTLGVTEAFF | TGTGCCAGCACCCTTGGGGTGACTGAAGCTTTCTTT
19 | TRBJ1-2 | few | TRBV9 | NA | CASSASSGGAPSPAYGYTF | TGTGCCAGCAGCGCCTCCTCGGGGGGGGCGCCCTCCCCTGCTTATGGCTACACCTTC
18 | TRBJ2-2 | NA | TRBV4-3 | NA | CASSQFFTGSANTGELFF | TGCGCCAGCAGCCAATTCTTCACAGGTTCCGCGAACACCGGGGAGCTGTTTTTT
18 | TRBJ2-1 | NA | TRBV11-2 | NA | CASSLDPGGRDPTNEQFF | TGTGCCAGCAGCTTAGATCCTGGAGGGCGGGACCCCACCAATGAGCAGTTCTTC
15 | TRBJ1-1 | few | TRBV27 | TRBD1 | CASSYRTGGTSEAFF | TGTGCCAGCAGTTACCGGACAGGGGGCACATCGGAAGCTTTCTTT
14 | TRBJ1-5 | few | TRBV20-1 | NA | CSASARDHNQPQHF | TGCAGTGCTAGTGCCCGGGACCATAATCAGCCCCAGCATTTT
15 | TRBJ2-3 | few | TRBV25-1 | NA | CASSDLAGSRDTQYF | TGTGCCAGCAGTGATTTAGCCGGAAGTCGTGATACGCAGTATTTT
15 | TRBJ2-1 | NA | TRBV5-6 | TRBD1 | CASSLAGQSYNEQFF | TGTGCCAGCAGCTTGGCGGGACAGTCCTACAATGAGCAGTTCTTC
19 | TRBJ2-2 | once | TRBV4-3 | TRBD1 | CASSQETRKGAKNTGELFF | TGCGCCAGCAGCCAAGAGACACGTAAGGGGGCGAAGAACACCGGGGAGCTGTTTTTT
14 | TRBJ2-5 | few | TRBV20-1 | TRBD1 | CSAIEGQPQETQYF | TGCAGTGCTATAGAGGGACAGCCCCAAGAGACCCAGTACTTC
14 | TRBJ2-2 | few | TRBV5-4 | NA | CASSLAGPTGELFF | TGTGCCAGCAGCTTGGCCGGGCCCACCGGGGAGCTGTTTTTT
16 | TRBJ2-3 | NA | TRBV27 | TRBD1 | CASSFHGTGGPDTQYF | TGTGCCAGCAGTTTTCACGGGACAGGAGGGCCAGATACGCAGTATTTT
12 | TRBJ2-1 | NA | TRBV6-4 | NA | CASSGWDNEHFF | TGTGCCAGCAGTGGATGGGACAATGAGCATTTCTTC
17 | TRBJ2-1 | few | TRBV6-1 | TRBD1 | CASSVHSETTTGAEQFF | TGTGCCAGCAGTGTCCATAGTGAAACCACCACAGGGGCTGAGCAGTTCTTC
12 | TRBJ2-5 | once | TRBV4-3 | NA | CASSPGWGTQYF | TGCGCCAGCAGTCCAGGCTGGGGGACCCAGTACTTC
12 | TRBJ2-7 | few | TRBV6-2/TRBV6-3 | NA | CASSPNIGEQYF | TGTGCCAGCAGTCCAAACATCGGGGAGCAGTACTTC
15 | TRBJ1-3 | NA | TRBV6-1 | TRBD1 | CASSADRYSGNTIYF | TGTGCCAGCAGTGCGGACAGGTACTCTGGAAACACCATATATTTT
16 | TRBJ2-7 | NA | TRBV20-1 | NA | CSAQTGRTYSSYEQYF | TGCAGTGCTCAGACAGGGAGGACTTACAGCTCCTACGAGCAGTACTTC
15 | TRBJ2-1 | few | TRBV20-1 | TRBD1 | CSAPQGQGRYNEQFF | TGCAGTGCTCCACAAGGACAGGGACGCTACAATGAGCAGTTCTTC
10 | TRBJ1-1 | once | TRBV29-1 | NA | CSVSSEAAFF | TGCAGCGTGAGCAGTGAAGCAGCTTTCTTT
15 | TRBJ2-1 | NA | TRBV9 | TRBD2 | CASSVEASGINEQFF | TGTGCCAGCAGCGTAGAGGCTAGCGGGATTAATGAGCAGTTCTTC
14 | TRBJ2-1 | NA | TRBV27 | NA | CASSFPGPINEQFF | TGTGCCAGCAGTTTTCCGGGACCCATCAATGAGCAGTTCTTC
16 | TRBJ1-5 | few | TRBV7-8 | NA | CASSPRLGAGNQPQHF | TGTGCCAGCAGCCCCCGTCTGGGAGCAGGCAATCAGCCCCAGCATTTT
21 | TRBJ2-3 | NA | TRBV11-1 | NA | CASSLDRRPLDRTQWPDTQYF | TGTGCCAGCAGCTTAGACCGTAGACCTTTAGACAGGACCCAATGGCCAGATACGCAGTATTTT
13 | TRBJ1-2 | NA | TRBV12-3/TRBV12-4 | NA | CASSYIANYGYTF | TGTGCCAGCAGTTATATAGCTAACTATGGCTACACCTTC
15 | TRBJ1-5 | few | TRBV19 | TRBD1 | CASSAWTGPGQPQHF | TGTGCCAGTAGTGCGTGGACAGGGCCCGGTCAGCCCCAGCATTTT
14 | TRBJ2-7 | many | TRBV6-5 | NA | CASSYVGPPYEQYF | TGTGCCAGCAGTTACGTCGGACCCCCCTACGAGCAGTACTTC
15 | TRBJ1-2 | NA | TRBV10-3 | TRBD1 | CAISGADRAGYGYTF | TGTGCCATCAGTGGAGCAGACAGGGCGGGCTATGGCTACACCTTC
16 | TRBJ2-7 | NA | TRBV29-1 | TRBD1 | CSVEGRVGQVLGEQYF | TGCAGCGTTGAGGGTCGGGTAGGACAGGTTTTAGGGGAGCAGTACTTC
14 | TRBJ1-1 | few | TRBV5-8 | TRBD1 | CASSLGTGLGEAFF | TGTGCCAGCAGCCTAGGGACAGGGCTCGGCGAAGCTTTCTTT
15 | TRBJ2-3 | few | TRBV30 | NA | CAWSPPWASTDTQYF | TGTGCCTGGAGTCCCCCTTGGGCTAGCACAGATACGCAGTATTTT
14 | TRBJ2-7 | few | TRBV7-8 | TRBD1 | CASSLTGTYYEQYF | TGTGCCAGCAGCTTGACAGGGACCTACTACGAGCAGTACTTC
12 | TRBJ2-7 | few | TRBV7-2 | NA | CASSLSNYEQYF | TGTGCCAGCAGCTTGTCGAACTACGAGCAGTACTTC